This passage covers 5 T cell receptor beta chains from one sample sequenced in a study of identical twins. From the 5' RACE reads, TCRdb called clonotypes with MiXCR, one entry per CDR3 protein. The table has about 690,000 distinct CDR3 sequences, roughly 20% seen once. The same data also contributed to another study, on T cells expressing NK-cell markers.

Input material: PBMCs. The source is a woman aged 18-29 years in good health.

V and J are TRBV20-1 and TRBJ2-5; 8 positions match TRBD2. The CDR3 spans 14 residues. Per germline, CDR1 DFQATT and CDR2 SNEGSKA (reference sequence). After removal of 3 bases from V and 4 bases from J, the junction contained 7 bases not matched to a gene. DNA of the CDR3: TGCAGTGCTAGTCCGGGAGGGCCAAGAGAGACCCAGTACTTC. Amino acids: CSASPGGPRETQYF.

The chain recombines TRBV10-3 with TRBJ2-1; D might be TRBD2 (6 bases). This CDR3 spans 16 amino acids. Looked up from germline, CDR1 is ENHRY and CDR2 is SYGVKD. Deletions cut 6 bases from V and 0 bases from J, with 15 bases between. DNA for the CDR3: TGTGCCATCAGCCCGGGCGCTAGCGTCTCCTACAATGAGCAGTTCTTC. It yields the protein CAISPGASVSYNEQFF.

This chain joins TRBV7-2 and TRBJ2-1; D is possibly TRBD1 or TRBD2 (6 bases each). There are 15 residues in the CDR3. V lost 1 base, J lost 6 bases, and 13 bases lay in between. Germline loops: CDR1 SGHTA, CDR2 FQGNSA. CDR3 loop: CASSLEGGRRNEQFF. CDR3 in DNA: TGTGCCAGCAGCTTAGAAGGGGGGCGTCGCAATGAGCAGTTCTTC.

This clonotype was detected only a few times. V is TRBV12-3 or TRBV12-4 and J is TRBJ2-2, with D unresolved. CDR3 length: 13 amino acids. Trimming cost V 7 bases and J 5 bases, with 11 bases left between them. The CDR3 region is CASNPSLTGELFF. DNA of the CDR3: TGTGCCAGCAACCCTTCGCTAACCGGGGAGCTGTTTTTT.

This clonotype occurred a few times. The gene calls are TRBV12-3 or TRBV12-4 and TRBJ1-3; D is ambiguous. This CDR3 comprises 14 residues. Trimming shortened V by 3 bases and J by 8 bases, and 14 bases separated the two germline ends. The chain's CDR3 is CASSFPSGSYTIYF. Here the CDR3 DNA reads TGTGCCAGCAGTTTTCCCAGTGGGTCATACACCATATATTTT.